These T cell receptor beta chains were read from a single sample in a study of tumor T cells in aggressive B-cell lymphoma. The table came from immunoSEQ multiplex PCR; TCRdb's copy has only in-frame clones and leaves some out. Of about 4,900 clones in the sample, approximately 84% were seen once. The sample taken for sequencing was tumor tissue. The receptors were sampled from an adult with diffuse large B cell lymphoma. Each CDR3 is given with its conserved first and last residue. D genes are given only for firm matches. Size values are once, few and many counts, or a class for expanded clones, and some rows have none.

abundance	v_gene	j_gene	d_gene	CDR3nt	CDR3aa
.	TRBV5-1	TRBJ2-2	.	TGCGCCAGCAGCTTCTGGCAGGGCAACACCGGGGGGCTGTTTTTT	CASSFWQGNTGGLFF
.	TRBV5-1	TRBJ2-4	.	TGCGCCAGCAGCTCAGGAAGGGGTGGCAAAAACATTCAGTACTTC	CASSSGRGGKNIQYF
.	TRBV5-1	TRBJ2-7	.	TGCGCCAGCAGCTCCGGGGAGCTCTACGAGCAGTACTTC	CASSSGELYEQYF
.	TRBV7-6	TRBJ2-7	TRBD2	TGTGCCAGCAGCTTAGCTTCGGCTAGCGGGAGAGGCGAGCAGTACTTC	CASSLASASGRGEQYF
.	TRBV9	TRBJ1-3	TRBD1	TGTGCCAGCAGCGTTGACAGGGGAGACACCATATATTTT	CASSVDRGDTIYF
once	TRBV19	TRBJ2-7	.	TGTGCCAGTGCCTCCTGGACTGGAAGCTCCTACGAGCAGTACTTC	CASASWTGSSYEQYF
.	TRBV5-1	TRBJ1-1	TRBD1	TGCGCCAGCAGTCCCGGGACAGGGGGTTTTGCTTTCTTT	CASSPGTGGFAFF
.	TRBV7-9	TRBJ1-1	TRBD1	TGTGCCAGCAGCTCCGACAGGGTGAACACTGAAGCTTTCTTT	CASSSDRVNTEAFF
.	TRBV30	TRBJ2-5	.	TGTGCCTGGAACCCGGTTTCGGGAATGGGGACCCAGTACTTC	CAWNPVSGMGTQYF
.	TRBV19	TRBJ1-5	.	TGTGCCAGTAGTATTTTAAGCGGCAGGCGAACCGTACAGCCCCAGCATTTT	CASSILSGRRTVQPQHF
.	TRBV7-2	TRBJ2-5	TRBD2	TGTGCCAGCAGCCCGGCGAGCGGGAAGGAGACCCAGTACTTC	CASSPASGKETQYF
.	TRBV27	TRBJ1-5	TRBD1	TGTGCCAGCAGCCTTGCCCGGGGACAGGGGGGAAATCAGCCCCAGCATTTT	CASSLARGQGGNQPQHF
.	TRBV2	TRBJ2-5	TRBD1	TGTGCCAGCAGTGGAGGACAGGGGAAAGAGACCCAGTACTTC	CASSGGQGKETQYF
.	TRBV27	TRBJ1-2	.	TGTGCCAGCAGTTTACGGTCAGGTCTTTATGGCTACACCTTC	CASSLRSGLYGYTF
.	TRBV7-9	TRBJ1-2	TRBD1	TGTGCCAGCAGCGAGCGACAGGGCACAAGAAGCTATGGCTACACCTTC	CASSERQGTRSYGYTF
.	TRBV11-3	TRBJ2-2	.	TGTGCCAGCAGCAGTAGCGCGGGGGAGCTGTTTTTT	CASSSSAGELFF
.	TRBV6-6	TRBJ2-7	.	TGTGCCAGCAAGGTCACTACCACTTCCTACGAGCAGTACTTC	CASKVTTTSYEQYF
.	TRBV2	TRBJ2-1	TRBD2	TGTGCCAGCAGTGTATCTACCGGGACTAGCGGGGGGTACAATGAGCAGTTCTTC	CASSVSTGTSGGYNEQFF
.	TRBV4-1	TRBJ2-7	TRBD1	TGCGCCAGCAGCCAAGGCTGGGACAGGTCTCCTCGTCGCGAGCAGTACTTC	CASSQGWDRSPRREQYF
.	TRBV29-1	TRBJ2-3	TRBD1	TGCAGCACCTATCCAAAGGACAGGGGCCCAGATACGCAGTATTTT	CSTYPKDRGPDTQYF
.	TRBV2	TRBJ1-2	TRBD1	TGTGCCAGCAGCACGACAAACAGGGGTGGCTACACCTTC	CASSTTNRGGYTF
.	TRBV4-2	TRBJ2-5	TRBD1	TGTGCCAGCAGCCGAGCGACAGGGACGGCGGCAGAGACCCAGTACTTC	CASSRATGTAAETQYF
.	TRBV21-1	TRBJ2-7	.	TGTGCCAGCAGCCAAAGGACTCCCTGTATGTGCGAGCAGTACTTC	CASSQRTPCMCEQYF
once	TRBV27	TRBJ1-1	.	TGTGCCAGCAGTTTATCGAGTTATCTGAGTGAAGCTTTCTTT	CASSLSSYLSEAFF
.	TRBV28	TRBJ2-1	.	TGTGCCAGCAGTTTAGACGCGGATGAGCAGTTCTTC	CASSLDADEQFF
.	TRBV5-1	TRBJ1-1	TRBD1	TGCGCCAGCAGGCCTAAATTACAGGGGAGCACTGAAGCTTTCTTT	CASRPKLQGSTEAFF
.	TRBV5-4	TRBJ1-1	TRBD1	TGTGCCAGCAGCTTGGACAGGGGGCAGCGGGGTTTCTTT	CASSLDRGQRGFF
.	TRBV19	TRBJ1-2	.	TGTGCCAGTGACAAGGGGAGGGGCTATGGCTACACCTTC	CASDKGRGYGYTF
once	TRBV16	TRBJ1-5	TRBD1	TGTGTCAGCAGCCAAGACAGGGGAGAGATCAATCAGCCCCAGCATTTT	CVSSQDRGEINQPQHF
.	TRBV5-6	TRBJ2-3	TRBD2	TGTGCCAGCAGCTTCCCCCCGGGCGGGGGACTAGCGGCGACAGATACGCAGTATTTT	CASSFPPGGGLAATDTQYF
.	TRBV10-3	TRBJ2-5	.	TGTGCCATCAGTGAGCGGCAGGGAGAGACCCAGTACTTC	CAISERQGETQYF